This T cell receptor beta chain appears in the sequencing data of a study of long-term antiretroviral therapy in people with HIV. About the research overall: The oldest samples precede the 2015 immediate-ART recommendation by about a decade.

Every HIV-positive participant received treatment in the United States. V lost 2 bases to trimming and J lost 3 bases; unmatched junction nucleotides: 4. Germline loops: CDR1 SGHTA, CDR2 FQGNSA. CDR3 length: 15 residues. immunoSEQ v3.0 was run at survey level. Clones were sequenced by immunoSEQ multiplex PCR, and TCRdb holds only the in-frame ones, with some missing. The data show 25,000 to 35,000 clones, roughly four fifths seen once. As concerns this clone: Its target is not known.

Study-level findings and limits: Across all time points, the repertoire was dominated by clones that expanded before ART.

This TCR derives from a man aged 45-65 years with HIV. The chain has TRBV7-2 and TRBJ1-1; 9 nucleotides agree with TRBD1. The source material was unsorted PBMCs, sampled 2.9 years after starting antiretroviral therapy. The CDR3 loop reads CASSLSQGAYTEAFF. The CDR3 DNA follows: TGTGCCAGCAGCTTATCACAGGGGGCTTACACTGAAGCTTTCTTT.